A selection of T cell receptor beta chains follows, all from one sample in a study of OX40 agonist ivuxolimab in advanced cancers. Data came from immunoSEQ multiplex PCR; TCRdb stores just in-frame clones and leaves some out. Here the sample spans 75,000 to 85,000 clones, roughly 87% being singletons. The input for sequencing was CD4+ or CD8+ T cells sorted from blood, taken in a trial of the OX40 agonist ivuxolimab. These receptors originate from an adult with an advanced solid tumor such as melanoma, head and neck, liver or kidney cancer. Both conserved end residues are part of each CDR3. Fields, in order: J gene, D gene, clone size, V gene, CDR3 protein, CDR3 DNA. A D gene is named only where the DNA matches it firmly. Clone sizes are given selectively: once, few, many, or a class where the clone is expanded.

j_gene: TRBJ2-1
d_gene: -
abundance: once
v_gene: TRBV5-1
CDR3aa: CASSLASGGRYEQFF
CDR3nt: TGCGCCAGCAGCTTGGCTTCTGGAGGGAGGTATGAGCAGTTCTTC

j_gene: TRBJ1-5
d_gene: TRBD1
abundance: -
v_gene: TRBV28
CDR3aa: CASSLNPTGGKEPQHF
CDR3nt: TGTGCCAGCAGTTTAAACCCGACAGGGGGCAAGGAGCCCCAGCATTTT

j_gene: TRBJ1-4
d_gene: TRBD1
abundance: -
v_gene: TRBV28
CDR3aa: CASSFPRSQTGKKGYNEKLFF
CDR3nt: TGTGCCAGCAGTTTTCCTCGAAGCCAGACAGGGAAAAAGGGCTATAATGAAAAACTGTTTTTT

j_gene: TRBJ2-7
d_gene: -
abundance: -
v_gene: TRBV10-2
CDR3aa: CASSSTLYEQYF
CDR3nt: TGCGCCAGCAGTTCCACGCTCTACGAGCAGTACTTC

j_gene: TRBJ2-4
d_gene: -
abundance: -
v_gene: TRBV4-1
CDR3aa: CASSPNEFRETKNIQYF
CDR3nt: TGCGCCAGCAGCCCCAACGAGTTCAGGGAAACCAAAAACATTCAGTACTTC

j_gene: TRBJ2-2
d_gene: -
abundance: -
v_gene: TRBV5-1
CDR3aa: CASSLSHTGELFF
CDR3nt: TGCGCCAGCAGCTTGTCCCACACCGGGGAGCTGTTTTTT

j_gene: TRBJ2-1
d_gene: -
abundance: once
v_gene: TRBV4-1
CDR3aa: CASSQEGSRASYNEQFF
CDR3nt: TGCGCCAGCAGCCAAGAGGGGTCCCGTGCATCCTACAATGAGCAGTTCTTC

j_gene: TRBJ2-5
d_gene: TRBD2
abundance: -
v_gene: TRBV19
CDR3aa: CASSVGPGGETQYF
CDR3nt: TGTGCCAGTAGTGTGGGCCCCGGGGGGGAGACCCAGTACTTC

j_gene: TRBJ2-1
d_gene: -
abundance: -
v_gene: TRBV5-4
CDR3aa: CASSPGLGSYNEQFF
CDR3nt: TGTGCCAGCAGCCCGGGACTTGGCTCCTACAATGAGCAGTTCTTC

j_gene: TRBJ2-7
d_gene: TRBD2
abundance: few
v_gene: TRBV18
CDR3aa: CASSPPGGLGLRQYF
CDR3nt: TGTGCCAGCTCACCACCGGGAGGACTAGGCCTAAGGCAGTACTTC

j_gene: TRBJ2-5
d_gene: -
abundance: -
v_gene: TRBV6-6
CDR3aa: CASSSPGETQYF
CDR3nt: TGTGCCAGCAGTTCTCCGGGAGAGACCCAGTACTTC

j_gene: TRBJ1-4
d_gene: -
abundance: few
v_gene: TRBV5-1
CDR3aa: CASSLWDGRNEKLFF
CDR3nt: TGCGCCAGCAGCTTGTGGGACGGACGAAATGAAAAACTGTTTTTT

j_gene: TRBJ2-2
d_gene: -
abundance: -
v_gene: TRBV7-9
CDR3aa: CASSLASFTAGELFF
CDR3nt: TGTGCCAGCAGCTTAGCCTCATTCACAGCCGGGGAGCTGTTTTTT

j_gene: TRBJ2-1
d_gene: -
abundance: -
v_gene: TRBV11-2
CDR3aa: CASSLGIRNEQFF
CDR3nt: TGTGCCAGCAGCTTAGGAATCAGGAATGAGCAGTTCTTC

j_gene: TRBJ1-5
d_gene: -
abundance: -
v_gene: TRBV27
CDR3aa: CASSLRRAQPQHF
CDR3nt: TGTGCCAGCAGTTTGAGGAGGGCTCAGCCCCAGCATTTT

j_gene: TRBJ1-4
d_gene: -
abundance: -
v_gene: TRBV6-5
CDR3aa: CASSKGSTNEKLFF
CDR3nt: TGTGCCAGCAGTAAGGGGTCAACTAATGAAAAACTGTTTTTT

j_gene: TRBJ2-3
d_gene: -
abundance: -
v_gene: TRBV4-1
CDR3aa: CASSQEEVDTQYF
CDR3nt: TGCGCCAGCAGCCAAGAGGAAGTAGATACGCAGTATTTT

j_gene: TRBJ2-1
d_gene: TRBD2
abundance: -
v_gene: TRBV11-2
CDR3aa: CASSSGTTYNEQFF
CDR3nt: TGTGCCAGCAGTTCCGGGACTACATACAATGAGCAGTTCTTC

j_gene: TRBJ1-1
d_gene: -
abundance: -
v_gene: TRBV11-2
CDR3aa: CASSLVERTEAFF
CDR3nt: TGTGCCAGCAGCTTAGTCGAGCGAACTGAAGCTTTCTTT

j_gene: TRBJ1-5
d_gene: -
abundance: -
v_gene: TRBV6-5
CDR3aa: CASSLSSGQPQHF
CDR3nt: TGTGCCAGCAGTCTTTCTTCAGGTCAGCCCCAGCATTTT

j_gene: TRBJ2-2
d_gene: -
abundance: -
v_gene: TRBV2
CDR3aa: CASSDSDREGGYTGELFF
CDR3nt: TGTGCCAGCAGTGACAGCGACAGGGAAGGAGGGTACACCGGGGAGCTGTTTTTT

j_gene: TRBJ2-7
d_gene: -
abundance: -
v_gene: TRBV28
CDR3aa: CASSLNGLTRRVYEQYF
CDR3nt: TGTGCCAGCAGTTTAAATGGCCTAACTAGGAGGGTCTACGAGCAGTACTTC

j_gene: TRBJ1-3
d_gene: TRBD1
abundance: -
v_gene: TRBV10-3
CDR3aa: CAISKDRAKISGNTIYF
CDR3nt: TGTGCCATCAGCAAGGACAGGGCGAAGATCAGCGGAAACACCATATATTTT

j_gene: TRBJ2-1
d_gene: -
abundance: -
v_gene: TRBV7-9
CDR3aa: CASSSRGSSYNEQFF
CDR3nt: TGTGCCAGCAGCTCCAGGGGAAGCTCCTACAATGAGCAGTTCTTC

j_gene: TRBJ2-3
d_gene: -
abundance: -
v_gene: TRBV5-1
CDR3aa: CASSSWDTQYF
CDR3nt: TGTGCCAGCAGCTCGTGGGATACGCAGTATTTT

j_gene: TRBJ2-7
d_gene: TRBD2
abundance: -
v_gene: TRBV7-8
CDR3aa: CASSLSGGEQYF
CDR3nt: TGTGCCAGCAGCTTAAGCGGGGGCGAGCAGTACTTC

j_gene: TRBJ2-5
d_gene: -
abundance: -
v_gene: TRBV25-1
CDR3aa: CASSDLGMGYETQYF
CDR3nt: TGTGCCAGCAGTGACTTGGGAATGGGGTACGAGACCCAGTACTTC

j_gene: TRBJ2-5
d_gene: -
abundance: -
v_gene: TRBV5-4
CDR3aa: CASSSGGGEWTQYF
CDR3nt: TGTGCCAGCAGCTCAGGGGGGGGTGAGTGGACCCAGTACTTC

j_gene: TRBJ2-2
d_gene: -
abundance: -
v_gene: TRBV29-1
CDR3aa: CSVEVDRVRGRAPGELFF
CDR3nt: TGCAGCGTTGAAGTGGACAGGGTTCGCGGGAGGGCCCCCGGGGAGCTGTTTTTT

j_gene: TRBJ2-2
d_gene: TRBD2
abundance: -
v_gene: TRBV4-3
CDR3aa: CASSHVSGSLMPGELFF
CDR3nt: TGCGCCAGCAGCCACGTTAGCGGGAGCCTTATGCCCGGGGAGCTGTTTTTT

j_gene: TRBJ1-5
d_gene: -
abundance: -
v_gene: TRBV19
CDR3aa: CASSIVWQGPSNQPQHF
CDR3nt: TGTGCCAGTAGTATAGTTTGGCAGGGACCCAGCAATCAGCCCCAGCATTTT

j_gene: TRBJ2-2
d_gene: TRBD2
abundance: -
v_gene: TRBV18
CDR3aa: CASSPASGSNVFTGELFF
CDR3nt: TGTGCCAGCTCACCAGCTAGCGGGAGTAATGTTTTCACCGGGGAGCTGTTTTTT

j_gene: TRBJ2-1
d_gene: TRBD2
abundance: -
v_gene: TRBV7-6
CDR3aa: CASSQTSGGVNEQFF
CDR3nt: TGTGCCAGCAGCCAGACTAGCGGGGGAGTGAATGAGCAGTTCTTC

j_gene: TRBJ2-3
d_gene: TRBD2
abundance: -
v_gene: TRBV28
CDR3aa: CASSDLAGEFTDTQYF
CDR3nt: TGTGCCAGCAGTGATTTAGCGGGAGAGTTCACAGATACGCAGTATTTT

j_gene: TRBJ2-3
d_gene: -
abundance: -
v_gene: TRBV11-3
CDR3aa: CASSGGVWTLDTDTQYF
CDR3nt: TGTGCCAGCAGCGGGGGCGTCTGGACATTGGACACAGATACGCAGTATTTT

j_gene: TRBJ2-5
d_gene: -
abundance: once
v_gene: TRBV25-1
CDR3aa: CASTPSVQETQYF
CDR3nt: TGTGCCAGCACTCCGTCGGTTCAAGAGACCCAGTACTTC

j_gene: TRBJ1-4
d_gene: -
abundance: -
v_gene: TRBV5-5
CDR3aa: CASSATESNEKLFF
CDR3nt: TGTGCCAGCAGCGCGACAGAGTCTAATGAAAAACTGTTTTTT

j_gene: TRBJ1-5
d_gene: TRBD1
abundance: -
v_gene: TRBV28
CDR3aa: CASSLWSGGVGQPQHF
CDR3nt: TGTGCCAGCAGTTTATGGTCAGGGGGTGTTGGTCAGCCCCAGCATTTT

j_gene: TRBJ2-5
d_gene: -
abundance: -
v_gene: TRBV14
CDR3aa: CASSQDGVGTQYF
CDR3nt: TGTGCCAGCAGCCAAGATGGGGTGGGGACCCAGTACTTC

j_gene: TRBJ1-1
d_gene: TRBD1
abundance: -
v_gene: TRBV5-1
CDR3aa: CASSLGAGTVDTEAFF
CDR3nt: TGCGCCAGCAGCTTGGGGGCCGGGACAGTAGACACTGAAGCTTTCTTT

j_gene: TRBJ2-5
d_gene: TRBD1
abundance: -
v_gene: TRBV29-1
CDR3aa: CSVDPGGSKTQYF
CDR3nt: TGCAGCGTTGACCCAGGGGGCTCAAAGACCCAGTACTTC

j_gene: TRBJ2-1
d_gene: TRBD2
abundance: once
v_gene: TRBV11-2
CDR3aa: CASSLEGAGGFNEQFF
CDR3nt: TGTGCCAGCAGCTTAGAAGGGGCGGGAGGCTTCAATGAGCAGTTCTTC

j_gene: TRBJ2-7
d_gene: TRBD2
abundance: once
v_gene: TRBV7-8
CDR3aa: CASRERGGLWRLSPEQYF
CDR3nt: TGTGCCAGCAGGGAGCGGGGGGGTTTGTGGCGTTTGAGTCCGGAGCAGTACTTC

j_gene: TRBJ1-1
d_gene: TRBD1
abundance: -
v_gene: TRBV6-5
CDR3aa: CASSQTGKAFF
CDR3nt: TGTGCCAGCAGCCAGACAGGGAAAGCTTTCTTT

j_gene: TRBJ1-3
d_gene: -
abundance: -
v_gene: TRBV27
CDR3aa: CASSSGGLGSGNTIYF
CDR3nt: TGTGCCAGCAGTTCGGGAGGGCTTGGCTCTGGAAACACCATATATTTT

j_gene: TRBJ2-5
d_gene: TRBD2
abundance: -
v_gene: TRBV4-1
CDR3aa: CASSQDRPSGRASRVLETQYF
CDR3nt: TGCGCCAGCAGCCAAGATAGGCCTAGCGGGAGGGCCTCACGAGTGTTAGAGACCCAGTACTTC

j_gene: TRBJ2-7
d_gene: -
abundance: -
v_gene: TRBV7-8
CDR3aa: CASKGGGEQYF
CDR3nt: TGTGCCAGCAAGGGGGGAGGCGAGCAGTACTTC

j_gene: TRBJ2-7
d_gene: -
abundance: -
v_gene: TRBV18
CDR3aa: CASSPARGLYEQYF
CDR3nt: TGTGCCAGCTCACCGGCCAGGGGCCTTTACGAGCAGTACTTC

j_gene: TRBJ2-1
d_gene: TRBD2
abundance: -
v_gene: TRBV27
CDR3aa: CASSFSTSAYQFF
CDR3nt: TGTGCCAGCAGTTTTTCGACTAGCGCGTACCAGTTCTTC

j_gene: TRBJ1-1
d_gene: -
abundance: -
v_gene: TRBV4-1
CDR3aa: CASSQDVEEGTEAFF
CDR3nt: TGCGCCAGCAGCCAAGATGTTGAGGAGGGCACTGAAGCTTTCTTT

j_gene: TRBJ2-1
d_gene: TRBD2
abundance: -
v_gene: TRBV9
CDR3aa: CASSGGDYTGNEQFF
CDR3nt: TGTGCCAGCAGCGGGGGGGACTACACCGGAAATGAGCAGTTCTTC

j_gene: TRBJ2-7
d_gene: TRBD2
abundance: -
v_gene: TRBV10-3
CDR3aa: CAISGLAASYEQYF
CDR3nt: TGTGCCATCAGCGGACTAGCGGCCTCCTACGAGCAGTACTTC

j_gene: TRBJ1-2
d_gene: -
abundance: -
v_gene: TRBV7-9
CDR3aa: CASSLSSAESNYGYTF
CDR3nt: TGTGCCAGCAGCTTAAGTTCGGCCGAATCTAACTATGGCTACACCTTC

j_gene: TRBJ2-5
d_gene: TRBD1
abundance: -
v_gene: TRBV5-1
CDR3aa: CASSQQGQGRETQYF
CDR3nt: TGCGCCAGCAGCCAGCAGGGACAGGGGAGGGAGACCCAGTACTTC

j_gene: TRBJ2-7
d_gene: -
abundance: medium-sized
v_gene: TRBV28
CDR3aa: CASSSLTALYEQYF
CDR3nt: TGTGCCAGCAGTTCCCTGACAGCACTTTACGAGCAGTACTTC

j_gene: TRBJ1-2
d_gene: -
abundance: -
v_gene: TRBV28
CDR3aa: CASTRKGRASYGYTF
CDR3nt: TGTGCCAGCACTAGAAAGGGCAGGGCCAGCTATGGCTACACCTTC

j_gene: TRBJ2-7
d_gene: -
abundance: -
v_gene: TRBV9
CDR3aa: CASSATSGTAVYEQYF
CDR3nt: TGTGCCAGCAGCGCCACCTCCGGGACCGCGGTCTACGAGCAGTACTTC

j_gene: TRBJ2-7
d_gene: TRBD1
abundance: -
v_gene: TRBV19
CDR3aa: CASSIRGQGHFSYEQYF
CDR3nt: TGTGCCAGTAGTATAAGGGGACAGGGGCATTTCTCCTACGAGCAGTACTTC

j_gene: TRBJ2-7
d_gene: TRBD1
abundance: once
v_gene: TRBV6-5
CDR3aa: CAATGEANEQYF
CDR3nt: TGTGCCGCGACAGGGGAGGCAAACGAGCAGTACTTC

j_gene: TRBJ2-5
d_gene: TRBD1
abundance: -
v_gene: TRBV5-1
CDR3aa: CASSSGTGGPGQETQYF
CDR3nt: TGCGCCAGCAGCTCCGGGACAGGGGGCCCGGGCCAAGAGACCCAGTACTTC